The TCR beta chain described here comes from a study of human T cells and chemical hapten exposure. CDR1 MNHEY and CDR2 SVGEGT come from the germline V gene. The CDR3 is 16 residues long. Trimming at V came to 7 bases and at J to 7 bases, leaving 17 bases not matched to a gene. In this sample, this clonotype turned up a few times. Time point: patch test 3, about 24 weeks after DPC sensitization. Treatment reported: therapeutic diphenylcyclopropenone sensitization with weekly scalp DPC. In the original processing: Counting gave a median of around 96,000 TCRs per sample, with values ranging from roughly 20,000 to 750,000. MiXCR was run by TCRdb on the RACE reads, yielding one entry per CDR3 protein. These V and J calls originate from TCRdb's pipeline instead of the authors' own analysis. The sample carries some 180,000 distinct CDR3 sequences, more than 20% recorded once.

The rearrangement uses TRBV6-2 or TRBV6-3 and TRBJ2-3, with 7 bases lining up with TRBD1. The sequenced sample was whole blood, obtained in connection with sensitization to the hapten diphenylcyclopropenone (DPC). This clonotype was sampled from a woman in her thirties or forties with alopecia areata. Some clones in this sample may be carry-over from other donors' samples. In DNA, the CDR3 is TGTGCCAGCACCACGGAGCCGGGACAGCTGATTTATACGCAGTATTTT. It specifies CASTTEPGQLIYTQYF.